This T cell receptor (beta chain) was sequenced for a study of blood T cells in healthy people across ages (dated by TCRdb to the mid-2010s). Regarding the research as a whole: Template switching captured roughly one uniquely barcoded TCR beta cDNA molecule per two T cells in model experiments. Age-related changes in TCR beta repertoire diversity were measured in the study by deep sequencing normalized with unique cDNA molecular identifiers. Donors were grouped into four age groups: young (average roughly 15 years), middle-aged (39), aged (approximately 58) and long-lived (approximately 78). To avoid experimental bias, donors of different ages were distributed randomly across sequencing lanes. For two donors (one aged 18 to 29 and one aged 80 or older), the study analyzed two additional independent replicas of 1 million unique cDNA reads from the same blood draw. Points the paper makes about the study in general: Estimates of total diversity based on one million sequenced T cells were regarded as lower bounds and as underestimates. Compared with the aged group, the long-lived group had more naive CD4+ T cells, fewer expanded clones and increased TCR diversity, suggesting age selection. Donor CMV infection status was unknown, potentially confounding age-related changes in expanded clonotypes. Because profiling used bulk unsorted PBMCs, naive and antigen-experienced compartments could not be compared conclusively. There was a strong correlation between observed TCR beta diversity and the percentage of naive T cells measured by flow cytometry. As age increased, observed TCR beta diversity per million T cells dropped in a roughly linear way, and a significant reduction was already evident by age about 40.

Systemically healthy Caucasian individuals from Russia, 35 to 50 in total and aged about 6 to 100 years, were included as donors. Around 10 milliliters of peripheral blood were collected from each donor into EDTA-treated Vacutainer tubes. PBMCs were isolated by Ficoll-Paque density-gradient centrifugation, with at least 6.5 million obtained per sample. Trizol reagent was used to extract total RNA from PBMCs, with at least 5.5 micrograms per sample. For every donor, flow cytometry on a PBMC aliquot measured the percentage of naive CD45RAhigh/CD27high T cells. The CDR3 covers 15 residues, taking in both the cysteine and the phenylalanine. Of the read, only the CDR3 DNA is kept; its 45 bases are in frame from base 1. Compared with germline, V lacks 4 bases and J lacks 8 bases; bases without a gene match: 7. CDR1 SGHRS and CDR2 YFSETQ were looked up in the germline V gene. Points on this clonotype: The clone's antigen remains unknown. Base qualities are missing; no much larger clone stands one base away.

The library was generated by 5' RACE. Instrument used: Illumina HiSeq 2500. A second about 7 to 11 cycle PCR used a sample-barcoded 5' primer and a J-beta primer mix. A unique molecular identifier was introduced onto each TCR beta cDNA molecule by a template-switch 5' adaptor carrying 12 random nucleotides. At least 2.5 million CDR3-containing paired-end reads were obtained from each sample. First-strand cDNA synthesis was performed from all RNA using the Mint cDNA synthesis kit, with priming by a TRBC-specific oligonucleotide. Following uracil-DNA glycosylase treatment, a first 18-cycle PCR with universal primers M1SS and BC2_uni_R was performed on all cDNA. In the source study's methods: Normalization of each sample was performed by random selection of 1 million high-quality reads, each carrying a distinct molecular identifier. Reads with shared molecular identifiers were discarded instead of being binned into consensus sequences. CDR3 identification, clonotype clustering and error correction used MiTCR with a Q25 quality threshold and the strictest error-elimination algorithm. A nonparametric unseen species model with Euler transformation was used to estimate lower-bound total TCR beta diversity. The raw public data were reprocessed by TCRdb itself: fastp quality trimming at Q25, MiXCR clonotype calling, in-frame beta chains only. When rows share a CDR3 protein, they turn into one entry using the most common DNA and genes. The V and J calls here are based on TCRdb, not the publication. The sample table contains roughly 570,000 distinct CDR3 sequences; only one count was recorded for 25% to 30% of them. The ten most abundant clones make up around a sixth of the sample.

The V and J genes are TRBV5-1 and TRBJ2-1, and TRBD1 matches 12 of the central bases. The TCR comes from a woman in her sixties or seventies in good health. Sequencing input: blood. The DNA is as follows: TGCGCCAGCAGCCCAGGGACAGGGGGCGGCGATGAGCAGTTCTTC. It translates as CASSPGTGGGDEQFF.